The source of this TCR beta chain is a study of blood T cells in healthy people across ages. Study-level information: Template switching captured about one barcoded beta molecule per two T cells.

It was with a sample-barcoded 5' primer and a J-beta primer mix that a second PCR of about 6 to 11 cycles was run. TCRdb itself ran the 5' RACE reads through MiXCR, one entry per CDR3 protein. The table shows roughly 1,300,000 distinct CDR3 sequences, with around 55% occurring only once. Each donor was a healthy Caucasian individual from Russia, aged about 6 to 90. Concerning this clonotype itself: Its matching antigen is unknown.

Study-wide points: TCR beta diversity tracked closely with naive T cell percentage.

CDR1 PRHDT and CDR2 FYEKMQ come from the germline V gene (reference sequence). V trimming: 7 bases; J trimming: 4 bases; junction bases outside the gene matches: 8. The CDR3 covers 15 residues. The sequence derives from a man aged 18 to 30 in good health. The chain carries TRBV13 and TRBJ2-1, with 9 bases matching TRBD1. Source material: blood. In DNA, the CDR3 is TGTGCCAGCATCTACCGGGACAGGGCGTACAATGAGCAGTTCTTC. It is translated as CASIYRDRAYNEQFF.